This is a list of T cell receptor delta chains from one sample in a study of gamma-delta chains in newborns, infants, children. TCRdb re-called the reads via CATT. The table shows 8,500 to 13,000 delta-chain clones, with approximately 9.5% occurring only once. Source material: blood. These receptors came from a child who was a newborn, infant or young child, either healthy, febrile or measles-vaccinated (not recorded which). CDR3s include the opening cysteine and the closing phenylalanine or tryptophan. The order of the fields is clone size, J gene, D gene, V gene, CDR3 protein, CDR3 DNA. The D gene is left open where the match is weak. Not all rows give a size; the values are once, few, many and, for expanded clones, a class.

clone_size: NA
j_call: TRDJ1
d_call: NA
v_call: TRDV2
cdr3_aa: CACDIVGVYTDKLIF
cdr3_nt: TGTGCCTGTGACATCGTGGGGGTGTACACCGATAAACTCATCTTT

clone_size: NA
j_call: TRDJ3
d_call: TRDD3
v_call: TRDV2
cdr3_aa: CACDTGLLGIRSSWDTRQMFF
cdr3_nt: TGTGCCTGTGACACCGGCCTACTGGGGATACGCAGTTCCTGGGACACCCGACAGATGTTTTTC

clone_size: NA
j_call: TRDJ1
d_call: NA
v_call: TRDV2
cdr3_aa: CACDTIGYTDKLIF
cdr3_nt: TGTGCTTGTGACACGATCGGGTACACCGATAAACTCATCTTT

clone_size: few
j_call: TRDJ1
d_call: TRDD3
v_call: TRDV2
cdr3_aa: CACEKLGIRTTDKLIF
cdr3_nt: TGTGCCTGTGAAAAACTGGGGATACGTACCACCGATAAACTCATCTTT

clone_size: few
j_call: TRDJ3
d_call: NA
v_call: TRDV2
cdr3_aa: CACDTLTGSTGFWDTRQMFF
cdr3_nt: TGTGCCTGTGACACCCTAACCGGCTCTACTGGGTTTTGGGACACCCGACAGATGTTTTTC

clone_size: NA
j_call: TRDJ1
d_call: NA
v_call: TRDV1
cdr3_aa: CALGDTRGKLIF
cdr3_nt: TGTGCTCTTGGGGACACCAGGGGTAAACTCATCTTT

clone_size: medium-sized
j_call: TRDJ1
d_call: TRDD3
v_call: TRDV2
cdr3_aa: CACDSLTGGSYTDKLIF
cdr3_nt: TGTGCCTGTGACAGCCTCACTGGGGGAAGTTACACCGATAAACTCATCTTT

clone_size: NA
j_call: TRDJ3
d_call: TRDD3
v_call: TRDV2
cdr3_aa: CACDLLGDTSSWDTRQMFF
cdr3_nt: TGTGCCTGTGACCTCCTGGGGGATACCAGCTCCTGGGACACCCGACAGATGTTTTTC

clone_size: few
j_call: TRDJ1
d_call: TRDD3
v_call: TRDV2
cdr3_aa: CACDTVRPSPKSLGDTSDKLIF
cdr3_nt: TGTGCCTGTGACACCGTGAGGCCTTCGCCCAAATCACTGGGGGATACGTCCGATAAACTCATCTTT

clone_size: NA
j_call: TRDJ3
d_call: TRDD3
v_call: TRDV2
cdr3_aa: CACDILGDTLRSWDTRQMFF
cdr3_nt: TGTGCCTGTGACATACTGGGGGATACGTTACGCTCCTGGGACACCCGACAGATGTTTTTC

clone_size: NA
j_call: TRDJ1
d_call: TRDD3
v_call: TRDV2
cdr3_aa: CACDSLLGETYTDKFIF
cdr3_nt: TGTGCCTGTGATTCCCTACTGGGGGAGACGTACACCGATAAATTCATCTTT

clone_size: few
j_call: TRDJ3
d_call: TRDD3
v_call: TRDV2
cdr3_aa: CACDTVLGDRPWDTRQMFF
cdr3_nt: TGTGCCTGTGACACCGTACTGGGGGATAGACCCTGGGACACCCGACAGATGTTTTTC

clone_size: few
j_call: TRDJ3
d_call: TRDD3
v_call: TRDV2
cdr3_aa: CACDTAVGGISSSWDTRQMFF
cdr3_nt: TGTGCCTGTGACACCGCGGTGGGGGGGATATCGAGCTCCTGGGACACCCGACAGATGTTTTTC

clone_size: medium-sized
j_call: TRDJ3
d_call: NA
v_call: TRDV2
cdr3_aa: CACDTVRGTGLWDTRQMFF
cdr3_nt: TGTGCCTGTGACACCGTTCGGGGGACGGGGCTCTGGGACACCCGACAGATGTTTTTC

clone_size: medium-sized
j_call: TRDJ1
d_call: TRDD3
v_call: TRDV2
cdr3_aa: CACDPLGDIARYTDKLIF
cdr3_nt: TGTGCCTGTGACCCACTGGGGGATATTGCCAGGTACACCGATAAACTCATCTTT

clone_size: medium-sized
j_call: TRDJ1
d_call: TRDD3
v_call: TRDV2
cdr3_aa: CACDHILLGETGYTDKLIF
cdr3_nt: TGTGCCTGTGACCATATATTACTGGGGGAGACAGGGTACACCGATAAACTCATCTTT

clone_size: NA
j_call: TRDJ3
d_call: TRDD3
v_call: TRDV2
cdr3_aa: CACDTVGLGDTRGSRDTRQMFF
cdr3_nt: TGTGCCTGTGACACCGTGGGACTGGGGGATACTAGGGGCTCCCGGGACACCCGACAGATGTTTTTC

clone_size: NA
j_call: TRDJ1
d_call: TRDD3
v_call: TRDV2
cdr3_aa: CACDTLSRVGDTTDKLIF
cdr3_nt: TGTGCCTGTGACACTCTAAGCAGAGTGGGGGATACGACCGATAAACTCATCTTT

clone_size: few
j_call: TRDJ3
d_call: TRDD3
v_call: TRDV2
cdr3_aa: CACDTVGDTPSWDARQMFF
cdr3_nt: TGTGCCTGTGACACCGTGGGGGATACGCCCTCCTGGGACGCCCGACAGATGTTTTTC

clone_size: NA
j_call: TRDJ3
d_call: TRDD3
v_call: TRDV2
cdr3_aa: CACDTTGGYAGSSWDTRQMFF
cdr3_nt: TGTGCCTGTGACACCACTGGGGGATACGCGGGGAGCTCCTGGGACACCCGACAGATGTTTTTC

clone_size: few
j_call: TRDJ3
d_call: TRDD3
v_call: TRDV2
cdr3_aa: CACDALGDQSWDTRQMFF
cdr3_nt: TGTGCCTGTGACGCACTGGGGGATCAATCCTGGGACACCCGACAGATGTTTTTC

clone_size: few
j_call: TRDJ2
d_call: TRDD3
v_call: TRDV2
cdr3_aa: CACDVLGDRPAQLFF
cdr3_nt: TGTGCCTGTGACGTCTTGGGGGATAGGCCAGCACAACTCTTCTTT

clone_size: medium-sized
j_call: TRDJ3
d_call: NA
v_call: TRDV2
cdr3_aa: CACDTLGISSWDTRQMFF
cdr3_nt: TGTGCCTGTGACACCCTGGGGATTTCCTCCTGGGACACCCGACAGATGTTTTTC

clone_size: few
j_call: TRDJ1
d_call: TRDD3
v_call: TRDV1
cdr3_aa: CALGESSWVRPYWGIPPTEKLIF
cdr3_nt: TGTGCTCTTGGGGAAAGTTCTTGGGTCCGTCCCTACTGGGGGATACCCCCTACTGAGAAACTCATCTTT